The clone carrying this T cell receptor (beta chain) has a count of ten or more. Its target is not known. At one boundary the junction diverges from the germline segment, which might be a read error. Gene names and germline match the mouse. The read stops 4 residues short of the end of the CDR3; the missing end is completed from the germline J gene. The sample is drawn from a study of CD8+ T cells in alopecia areata. Germline V gives CDR1 LGHNA, CDR2 YNLKQL (reference sequence). This CDR3 comprises 14 residues. Cells pooled from cutaneous lymph nodes were sorted on CD4, CD8alpha, NKG2D, NKG2ACE and other markers. Extracted RNA was reverse transcribed into cDNA, the sequencing template. Repertoires were generated with immunoSEQ multiplex PCR, while TCRdb's copy carries only in-frame clones and drops some. The specimen has about 9,000 clones, none found just once. Findings and limits, study-wide: Lesional tissue from the scalp (especially in alopecia totalis/universalis) showed higher clonality than normal scalp. Sequences from scalp samples also cover resident alphabeta T cells of normal skin.

The sequenced material came from CD8+ T cells sorted from a lymph node. This clonotype was obtained from a C3H/HeJ mouse with alopecia areata. The strain is characterized by the MHC haplotype H2-k. The chain carries TRBV5 and TRBJ2-1; D gene ambiguous. The sequenced part of the CDR3 DNA is TGTGTCAGCAGCCCCGACAAAAACTATGCT. Residues: CVSSPDKNYA. The CDR3, in full, reads CVSSPDKNYAEQFF.